This TCR beta chain was documented in a study of CD8 T cell repertoires and HIV-1 epitope variants. The study, taken as a whole, reports: Of roughly nine antigen-specific beta clonotypes, more than 5 appeared to cross-react with escape variants.

The method was immunoSEQ multiplex PCR; TCRdb's version includes in-frame clones alone and lacks a portion of them. There are some 87,000 clones in the sample; roughly four fifths occur only once, and under 30% lies in the top ten. For this clone: Its antigen is as yet unknown.

V gave up 8 bases and J gave up 0 bases, with 11 bases separating them. The CDR3 covers 14 residues. The germline V gene encodes CDR1 MNHNS and CDR2 SASEGT. This TCR was recovered from a male donor with HIV. V gene TRBV6-1 combines with J gene TRBJ2-1; D call uncertain. The sequenced sample consisted of uncultured baseline CD8+ T cells from peripheral blood mononuclear cells (PBMCs). CDR3 sequence reads: CASVLESSYNEQFF. Written as DNA, the CDR3 is TGTGCCAGCGTGTTGGAAAGCTCCTACAATGAGCAGTTCTTC.